Listed below are T cell receptor beta chains from one sample, sequenced in a study of T cell responses to AZD1222 COVID-19 vaccine. Generated by immunoSEQ multiplex PCR, the TCRdb table keeps only in-frame clones and is missing some. Of some 80,000 clones in the sample, 85% to 90% were seen once. This specimen consisted of peripheral blood, obtained on day 0 of AZD1222 vaccination. Receptors originate from an adult in good health. Each CDR3 is given with its conserved first and last residue. A D gene is named only where the DNA matches it firmly. Size tells how often a clone was seen (once, few, many) or the class of an expanded clone, and some rows leave it out.

CASRPNSSPLHF,TGTGCAAGTCGCCCGAATAGTTCACCCCTCCACTTT,NA,TRBV12-2,NA,TRBJ1-6
CASSEGTGSEKLFF,TGTGCCAGCAGTGAAGGGACAGGTAGTGAAAAACTGTTTTTT,TRBD1,TRBV6-1,NA,TRBJ1-4
CASSLVTWALQETQYF,TGTGCCAGCAGCCTCGTAACGTGGGCACTCCAAGAGACCCAGTACTTC,NA,TRBV13,NA,TRBJ2-5
CASRGVGMNTEAFF,TGCGCCAGCAGGGGAGTGGGCATGAACACTGAAGCTTTCTTT,NA,TRBV5-1,NA,TRBJ1-1
CASSLGGAGDQPQHF,TGTGCCAGCAGTTTGGGGGGGGCAGGGGACCAGCCCCAGCATTTT,NA,TRBV6-5,once,TRBJ1-5
CASSLEDSPYGYTF,TGCGCCAGCAGCTTGGAGGACTCTCCCTATGGCTACACCTTC,NA,TRBV5-1,once,TRBJ1-2
CASSPVVGVNTEAFF,TGTGCCAGCAGCCCCGTGGTAGGGGTAAATACTGAAGCTTTCTTT,NA,TRBV14,NA,TRBJ1-1
CASSFPPDVAGNQPQHF,TGTGCCAGCAGTTTCCCCCCGGACGTCGCTGGCAATCAGCCCCAGCATTTT,NA,TRBV28,NA,TRBJ1-5
CASISVIGQTNTEAFF,TGTGCCAGCATCTCAGTAATCGGACAGACGAACACTGAAGCTTTCTTT,NA,TRBV7-9,NA,TRBJ1-1
CASSRPGGAEAFF,TGTGCCAGCAGCAGACCAGGGGGGGCTGAAGCTTTCTTT,TRBD1,TRBV6-5,NA,TRBJ1-1
CASSLDRDRNGYTF,TGTGCCAGCAGTTTGGACAGGGACAGGAATGGCTACACCTTC,TRBD1,TRBV6-1,NA,TRBJ1-2
CASSLGPSGTDTQYF,TGTGCCAGCAGCTTAGGGCCTAGCGGGACAGATACGCAGTATTTT,TRBD2,TRBV7-2,NA,TRBJ2-3
CASSIRNEQYF,TGTGCCAGTAGTATTAGGAACGAGCAGTACTTC,NA,TRBV19,NA,TRBJ2-7
CASSATGANYGYTF,TGTGCCAGCAGCGCCACAGGAGCTAACTATGGCTACACCTTC,NA,TRBV5-5,NA,TRBJ1-2
CASKKGPGNTGELFF,TGTGCCAGTAAGAAGGGTCCAGGGAACACCGGGGAGCTGTTTTTT,NA,TRBV19,NA,TRBJ2-2
CASSPGTSYYNEQFF,TGTGCCAGCAGCCCCGGGACTAGCTATTACAATGAGCAGTTCTTC,TRBD2,TRBV13,NA,TRBJ2-1
CATRGGYNEQFF,TGTGCCACCAGAGGGGGGTACAATGAGCAGTTCTTC,NA,TRBV24-1,NA,TRBJ2-1
CATSEDGYSGNTIYF,TGTGCCACCAGTGAGGACGGGTACTCTGGAAACACCATATATTTT,NA,TRBV24-1,NA,TRBJ1-3
CASSLDRAPYGYTF,TGTGCCAGCAGTTTAGACAGGGCCCCCTATGGCTACACCTTC,TRBD1,TRBV28,NA,TRBJ1-2
CASRDSYMNTEAFF,TGTGCCAGCAGGGACAGTTACATGAACACTGAAGCTTTCTTT,NA,TRBV6-5,NA,TRBJ1-1
CASSFPTGAVHEQYF,TGTGCCAGCAGCTTCCCGACAGGGGCGGTCCACGAGCAGTACTTC,TRBD1,TRBV5-6,NA,TRBJ2-7
CASSLYVRDRSSYNEQFF,TGTGCCAGCAGCTTGTACGTCCGGGACAGAAGCTCCTACAATGAGCAGTTCTTC,TRBD1,TRBV7-2,NA,TRBJ2-1
CASSLRTGVNEQFF,TGTGCCAGCAGCTTGAGGACAGGGGTGAATGAGCAGTTCTTC,TRBD1,TRBV2,NA,TRBJ2-1
CASSSIVPTGELFF,TGTGCCAGCAGCTCCATAGTGCCGACCGGGGAGCTGTTTTTT,NA,TRBV7-3,NA,TRBJ2-2
CASSYGTGGHYEQYF,TGTGCCAGCAGTTATGGGACAGGGGGGCACTACGAGCAGTACTTC,TRBD1,TRBV6-2/TRBV6-3,once,TRBJ2-7
CSARSGTEAFF,TGCAGTGCTAGATCGGGCACTGAAGCTTTCTTT,NA,TRBV20-1,NA,TRBJ1-1
CAWRQRTGYGSPLHF,TGTGCCTGGAGGCAGAGGACAGGGTATGGCTCACCCCTCCACTTT,TRBD1,TRBV30,NA,TRBJ1-6
CASRTSGEETQYF,TGCGCCAGCAGAACTAGCGGGGAAGAGACCCAGTACTTC,TRBD2,TRBV4-1,NA,TRBJ2-5
CASRAGNTIYF,TGTGCCAGCAGAGCTGGAAACACCATATATTTT,NA,TRBV6-5,NA,TRBJ1-3
CASSKSRNTEAFF,TGTGCCAGCAGTAAGAGCAGGAACACTGAAGCTTTCTTT,NA,TRBV27,NA,TRBJ1-1
CAISEATGNSYEQYF,TGTGCCATCAGTGAGGCCACAGGGAACTCCTACGAGCAGTACTTC,NA,TRBV10-3,NA,TRBJ2-7
CASNRGQIYNEQFF,TGTGCCAGCAATCGGGGACAAATATACAATGAGCAGTTCTTC,NA,TRBV28,NA,TRBJ2-1
CASSLRQSGKNTEAFF,TGTGCCAGCAGCTTAAGACAGTCAGGGAAGAACACTGAAGCTTTCTTT,NA,TRBV7-9,NA,TRBJ1-1
CASSLSAGLNEKLFF,TGTGCCAGCAGCTTGTCGGCAGGCCTTAATGAAAAACTGTTTTTT,NA,TRBV7-2,NA,TRBJ1-4
CASSRFGYGYTF,TGTGCCAGCAGCCGTTTCGGGTATGGCTACACCTTC,NA,TRBV12-3/TRBV12-4,NA,TRBJ1-2